Reported below is one TCR beta chain. Germline assignment: CDR1 MDHEN and CDR2 SYDVKM. The CDR3 consists of 13 residues. V shed 7 bases and J shed 7 bases, with 14 bases lying between them. Through a sample-barcoded 5' primer and a J-beta primer mix, a second PCR was run for roughly 6 to 11 cycles. With 12 random nucleotides, a template-switch adaptor tagged each individual cDNA molecule. TCRdb re-analysed the 5' RACE reads in MiXCR, keeping a single row per CDR3 protein. The table lists approximately 960,000 distinct CDR3 sequences, 25% to 35% of them singletons. This sample is part of a study of blood T cells in healthy people across ages. The people who gave samples were healthy Caucasians from Russia, aged roughly 6 to 100. This sample was shared with a second study, whose subject was T cells of mothers and their children.

V usage is TRBV28 and J usage is TRBJ2-1; unclear D gene. The source material was blood. The clonotype was recovered from a middle-aged woman in good health. CDR3 amino acids: CASTPPGSNEQFF. CDR3 coding DNA: TGTGCCAGCACCCCGCCAGGTTCTAATGAGCAGTTCTTC.